Listed below are T cell receptor beta chains from one sample, sequenced in a study of cytomegalovirus exposure and HLA in healthy donors. The method was immunoSEQ multiplex PCR; TCRdb's version includes in-frame clones alone and lacks a portion of them. The sample comprises approximately 88,000 clones, less than 85% of which are singletons, and more than 5% rests with the top ten. The sequencing sample was made of PBMCs. Receptors originate from a man aged 25 to 40 in good health and CMV-seropositive. Both conserved end residues are part of each CDR3. The D gene is left open where the match is weak. Size is omitted from some rows. Given values are once, few, many or a class for expanded clones.

TRBD1	TRBV7-9	TRBJ1-3	-	CSSSSWDSITDTIYF	TGTTCCAGCAGCTCATGGGACAGTATAACGGACACCATATATTTT
TRBD1	TRBV5-1	TRBJ1-2	-	CASSINTQGADGYTF	TGCGCCAGCAGCATCAATACGCAGGGGGCGGATGGCTACACCTTC
-	TRBV29-1	TRBJ2-3	-	CSVEDQGKPTDTQYF	TGCAGCGTTGAAGATCAGGGAAAACCCACAGATACGCAGTATTTT
TRBD2	TRBV6-5	TRBJ2-3	-	CASSQTSGRADTQYF	TGTGCCAGCAGCCAAACGAGCGGGAGGGCAGATACGCAGTATTTT
TRBD1	TRBV5-1	TRBJ1-1	-	CASSPRQGATEAFF	TGCGCCAGCAGCCCCAGACAGGGGGCCACTGAAGCTTTCTTT
-	TRBV6-5	TRBJ1-1	-	CASSYSSVAEAFF	TGTGCCAGCAGTTACTCATCCGTAGCTGAAGCTTTCTTT
-	TRBV4-1	TRBJ1-2	-	CASSQASPRGSLGYTF	TGCGCCAGCAGCCAAGCATCCCCCAGGGGCTCCCTAGGCTACACCTTC
-	TRBV18	TRBJ2-3	-	CASSPHQFADTQYF	TGTGCCAGCTCACCCCATCAGTTCGCAGATACGCAGTATTTT
-	TRBV7-2	TRBJ1-1	-	CASSRGQQRLMNTEAFF	TGTGCCAGCAGCCGCGGACAGCAGCGCCTCATGAACACTGAAGCTTTCTTT
TRBD1	TRBV28	TRBJ1-4	-	CASSLRGDNEKLFF	TGTGCCAGCAGCCTCAGGGGGGATAATGAAAAACTGTTTTTT
-	TRBV10-3	TRBJ1-5	few	CAIRGNNQPQHF	TGTGCCATCAGGGGCAACAATCAGCCCCAGCATTTT
-	TRBV11-1	TRBJ1-5	-	CASSQRGNQPQHF	TGTGCCAGCAGCCAACGAGGCAATCAGCCCCAGCATTTT
-	TRBV4-1	TRBJ1-1	-	CASSPSGQLEAFF	TGCGCCAGCAGCCCTTCCGGACAGCTTGAAGCTTTCTTT
-	TRBV19	TRBJ1-2	-	CASIPRGANYGYTF	TGTGCCAGTATCCCTCGGGGGGCAAACTATGGCTACACCTTC
-	TRBV11-2	TRBJ2-5	-	CASSRGLETQYF	TGTGCCAGCAGCAGGGGTCTAGAGACCCAGTACTTC
-	TRBV6-5	TRBJ1-2	-	CASSRVAQDGYTF	TGTGCCAGCAGTCGAGTGGCCCAGGATGGCTACACCTTC
TRBD1	TRBV18	TRBJ1-5	-	CASSRIQGANQPQHF	TGTGCCAGCTCACGAATCCAGGGGGCGAATCAGCCCCAGCATTTT
TRBD2	TRBV4-2	TRBJ2-5	-	CASSQREGLAGGETQYF	TGTGCCAGCAGCCAAAGAGAGGGACTAGCGGGGGGGGAGACCCAGTACTTC
TRBD2	TRBV9	TRBJ2-4	-	CASSVGSSGRNIQYF	TGTGCCAGCAGCGTAGGGTCTAGCGGGAGAAACATTCAGTACTTC
TRBD1	TRBV27	TRBJ2-7	-	CASSFKGGAYEQYF	TGTGCCAGCAGTTTCAAAGGGGGCGCCTACGAGCAGTACTTC
-	TRBV10-3	TRBJ1-5	-	CAIRSSGDNQPQHF	TGTGCCATCCGATCATCGGGGGACAATCAGCCCCAGCATTTT
-	TRBV4-1	TRBJ2-2	-	CASSGPGDNTGELFF	TGCGCCAGCAGCGGGCCGGGAGATAACACCGGGGAGCTGTTTTTT
-	TRBV19	TRBJ1-6	-	CASSSSMGNSPLHF	TGTGCCAGTAGCTCGAGTATGGGCAATTCACCCCTCCACTTT
-	TRBV5-6	TRBJ2-3	-	CASTKLGADTQYF	TGTGCCAGCACCAAACTCGGGGCAGATACGCAGTATTTT